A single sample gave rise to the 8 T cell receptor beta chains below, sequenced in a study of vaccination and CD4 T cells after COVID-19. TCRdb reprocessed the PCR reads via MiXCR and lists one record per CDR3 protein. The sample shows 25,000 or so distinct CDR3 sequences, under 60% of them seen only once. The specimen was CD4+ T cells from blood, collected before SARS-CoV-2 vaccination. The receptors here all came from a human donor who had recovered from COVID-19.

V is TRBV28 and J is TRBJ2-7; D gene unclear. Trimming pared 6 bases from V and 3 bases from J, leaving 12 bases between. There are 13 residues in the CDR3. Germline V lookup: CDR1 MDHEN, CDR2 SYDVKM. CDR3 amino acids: CASREGQLYEQYF. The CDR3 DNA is TGTGCCAGCAGAGAAGGGCAGCTCTACGAGCAGTACTTC.

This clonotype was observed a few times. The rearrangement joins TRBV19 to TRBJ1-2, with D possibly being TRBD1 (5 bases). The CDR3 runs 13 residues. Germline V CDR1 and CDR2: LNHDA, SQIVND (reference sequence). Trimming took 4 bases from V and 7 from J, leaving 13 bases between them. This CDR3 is CASSNGAGFGYTF. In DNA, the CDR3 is TGTGCCAGTAGTAATGGGGCAGGGTTTGGCTACACCTTC.

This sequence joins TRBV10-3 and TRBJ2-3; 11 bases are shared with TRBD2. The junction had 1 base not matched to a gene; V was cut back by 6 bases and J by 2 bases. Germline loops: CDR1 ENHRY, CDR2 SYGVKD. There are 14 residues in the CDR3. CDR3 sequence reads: CAIRLAGDTDTQYF. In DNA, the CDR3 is TGTGCCATCAGACTAGCGGGGGACACAGATACGCAGTATTTT.

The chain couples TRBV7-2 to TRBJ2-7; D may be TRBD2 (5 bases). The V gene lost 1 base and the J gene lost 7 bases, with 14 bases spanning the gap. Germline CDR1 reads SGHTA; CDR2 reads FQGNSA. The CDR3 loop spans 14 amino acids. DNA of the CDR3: TGTGCCAGCAGCTTAGTTCCGGGATGGTGGGAGCAGTACTTC. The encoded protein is CASSLVPGWWEQYF.

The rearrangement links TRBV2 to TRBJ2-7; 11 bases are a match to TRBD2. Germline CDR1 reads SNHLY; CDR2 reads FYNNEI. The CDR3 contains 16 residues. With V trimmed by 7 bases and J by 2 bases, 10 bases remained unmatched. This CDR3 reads CASNPSGRISAYEQYF. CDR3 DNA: TGTGCCAGCAATCCTAGCGGGAGGATAAGTGCCTACGAGCAGTACTTC.

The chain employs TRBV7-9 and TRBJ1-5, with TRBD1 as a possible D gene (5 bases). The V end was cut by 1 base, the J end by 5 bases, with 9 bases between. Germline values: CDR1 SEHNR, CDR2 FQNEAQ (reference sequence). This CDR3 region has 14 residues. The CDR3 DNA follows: TGTGCCAGCAGCTTAGAAACAGGTCATCAGCCCCAGCATTTT. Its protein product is CASSLETGHQPQHF.

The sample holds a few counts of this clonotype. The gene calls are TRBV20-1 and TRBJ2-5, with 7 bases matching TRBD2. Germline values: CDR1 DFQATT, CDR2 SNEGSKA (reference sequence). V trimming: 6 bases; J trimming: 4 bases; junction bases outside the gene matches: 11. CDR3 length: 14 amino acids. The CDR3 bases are TGCAGTGCCCCCCAGCGGGATAAAGGAGAGACCCAGTACTTC. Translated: CSAPQRDKGETQYF.

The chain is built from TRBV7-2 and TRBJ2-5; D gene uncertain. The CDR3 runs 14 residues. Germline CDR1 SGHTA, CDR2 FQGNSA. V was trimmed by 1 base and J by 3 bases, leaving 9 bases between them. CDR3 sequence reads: CASSLVRNKETQYF. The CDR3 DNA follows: TGTGCCAGCAGCTTAGTAAGGAACAAAGAGACCCAGTACTTC.